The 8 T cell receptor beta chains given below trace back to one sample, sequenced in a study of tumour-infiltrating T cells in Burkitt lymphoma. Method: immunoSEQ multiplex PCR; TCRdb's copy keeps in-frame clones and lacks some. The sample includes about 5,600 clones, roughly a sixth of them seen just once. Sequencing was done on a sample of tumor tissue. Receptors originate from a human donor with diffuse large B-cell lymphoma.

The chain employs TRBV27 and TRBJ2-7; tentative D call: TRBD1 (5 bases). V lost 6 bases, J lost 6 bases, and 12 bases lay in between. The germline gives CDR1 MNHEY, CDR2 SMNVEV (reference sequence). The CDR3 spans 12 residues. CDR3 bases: TGTGCCAGCAGAAAGGGGTTTAGCGAGCAGTACTTC. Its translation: CASRKGFSEQYF.

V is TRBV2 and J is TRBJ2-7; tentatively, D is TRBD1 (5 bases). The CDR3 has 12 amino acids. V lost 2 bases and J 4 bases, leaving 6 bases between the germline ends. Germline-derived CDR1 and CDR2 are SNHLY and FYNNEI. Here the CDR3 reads CASSEQGYEQYF. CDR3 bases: TGTGCCAGCAGTGAACAGGGATACGAGCAGTACTTC.

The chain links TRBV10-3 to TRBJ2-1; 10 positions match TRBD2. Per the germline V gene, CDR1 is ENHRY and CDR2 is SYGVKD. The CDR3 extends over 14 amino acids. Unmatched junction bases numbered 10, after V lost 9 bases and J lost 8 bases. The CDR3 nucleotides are TGTGCCATTGCTAGAGCGGGAGGGGGGGATGAGCAGTTCTTC. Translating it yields CAIARAGGGDEQFF.

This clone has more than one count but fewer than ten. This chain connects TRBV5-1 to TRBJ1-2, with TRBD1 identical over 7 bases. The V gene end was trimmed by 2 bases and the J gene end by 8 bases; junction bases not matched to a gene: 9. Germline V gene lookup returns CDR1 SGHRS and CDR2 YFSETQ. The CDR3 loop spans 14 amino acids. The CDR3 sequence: CASSFRTGESGYTF. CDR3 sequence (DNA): TGCGCCAGCAGCTTTCGAACAGGGGAAAGCGGCTACACCTTC.

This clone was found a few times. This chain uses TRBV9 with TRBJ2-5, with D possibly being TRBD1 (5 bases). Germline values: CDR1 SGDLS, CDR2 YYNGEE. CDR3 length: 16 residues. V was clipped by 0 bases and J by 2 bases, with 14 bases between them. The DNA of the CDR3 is TGTGCCAGCAGCGTAGGACATACAGGAGATCAAGAGACCCAGTACTTC. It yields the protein CASSVGHTGDQETQYF.

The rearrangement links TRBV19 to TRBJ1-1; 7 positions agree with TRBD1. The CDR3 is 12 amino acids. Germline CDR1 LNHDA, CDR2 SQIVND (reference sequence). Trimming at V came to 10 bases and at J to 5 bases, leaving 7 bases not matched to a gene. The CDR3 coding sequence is TGTGCCACCTCACAGGGGACGACTGAAGCTTTCTTT. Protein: CATSQGTTEAFF.

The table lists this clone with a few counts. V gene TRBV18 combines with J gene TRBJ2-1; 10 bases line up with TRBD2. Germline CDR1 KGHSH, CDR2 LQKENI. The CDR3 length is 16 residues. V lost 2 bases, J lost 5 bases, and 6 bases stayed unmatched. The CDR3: CASSPVRTSGDNEQFF. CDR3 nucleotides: TGTGCCAGCTCACCAGTTCGAACTAGCGGGGACAATGAGCAGTTCTTC.

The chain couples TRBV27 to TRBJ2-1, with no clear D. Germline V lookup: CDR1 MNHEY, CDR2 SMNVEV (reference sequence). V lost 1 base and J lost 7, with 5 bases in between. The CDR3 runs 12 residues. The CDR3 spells CASSLYGNEQFF. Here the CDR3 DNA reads TGTGCCAGCAGTTTATACGGGAATGAGCAGTTCTTC.